This T cell receptor beta chain was profiled in a study of human T cells and chemical hapten exposure. Trimming took off 2 bases at V and 4 bases at J, with 11 bases between the two ends. This CDR3 comprises 15 residues. Germline CDR1 reads SNHLY; CDR2 reads FYNNEI. Sample time point: patch test 2, 6 weeks after DPC sensitization. Treatment specified: therapeutic diphenylcyclopropenone sensitization with weekly scalp DPC. Phlebotomy was performed prior to application of every patch test. The study enrolled 18 to 70-year-old alopecia patients suitable for DPC. Separate cDNA molecules received unique molecular identifiers, which the library attached to them. TCRdb recomputed calls from the RACE reads with MiXCR, one row per CDR3 protein. The table includes approximately 97,000 distinct CDR3 sequences, roughly 10% detected once.

V is TRBV2 and J is TRBJ1-4; a possible D gene is TRBD1 (5 bases). Sequenced material: whole blood, taken in connection with sensitization to the hapten diphenylcyclopropenone (DPC). The receptor was derived from a woman aged 40-49 years with alopecia areata. Some clones in this sample may be carry-over from other donors' samples. The CDR3 loop is CASSESGQINEKLFF. CDR3 in DNA: TGTGCCAGCAGTGAATCGGGGCAAATTAATGAAAAACTGTTTTTT. Full variable domain (remainder filled in from reference TRBV2 and TRBJ1-4): EPEVTQTPSHQVTQMGQEVILRCVPISNHLYFYWYRQILGQKVEFLVSFYNNEISEKSEIFDDQFSVERPDGSNFTLKIRSTKLEDSAMYFCASSESGQINEKLFFGSGTQLSVL.